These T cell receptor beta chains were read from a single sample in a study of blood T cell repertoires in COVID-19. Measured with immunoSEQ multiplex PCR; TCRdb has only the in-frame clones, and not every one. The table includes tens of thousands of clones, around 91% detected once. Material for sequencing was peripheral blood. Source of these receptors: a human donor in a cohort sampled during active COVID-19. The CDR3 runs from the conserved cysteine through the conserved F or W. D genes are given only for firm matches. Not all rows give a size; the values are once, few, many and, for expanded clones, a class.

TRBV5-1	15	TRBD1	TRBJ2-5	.	CASSRTGGDVETQYF	TGCGCCAGCAGCCGGACAGGGGGGGATGTGGAGACCCAGTACTTC
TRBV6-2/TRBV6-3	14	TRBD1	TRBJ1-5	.	CASSPDRGGQPQHF	TGTGCCAGCAGCCCTGACAGGGGAGGTCAGCCCCAGCATTTT
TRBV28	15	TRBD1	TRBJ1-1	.	CASSKAGTGNTEAFF	TGTGCCAGCAGTAAGGCCGGGACAGGTAACACTGAAGCTTTCTTT
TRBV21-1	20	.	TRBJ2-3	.	CASSGSGTSGPNFTTDTQYF	TGTGCCAGCAGTGGGTCCGGGACTAGCGGACCAAACTTCACCACAGATACGCAGTATTTT
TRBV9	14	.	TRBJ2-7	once	CASSVGQTGYEQYF	TGTGCCAGCAGCGTAGGGCAAACAGGATACGAGCAGTACTTC
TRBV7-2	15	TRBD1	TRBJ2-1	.	CASSPRQGFVNEQFF	TGTGCCAGCAGCCCGAGACAGGGGTTTGTCAATGAGCAGTTCTTC
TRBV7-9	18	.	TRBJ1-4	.	CASSLGRIGVRTNEKLFF	TGTGCCAGCAGCTTAGGGCGGATCGGTGTGAGGACTAATGAAAAACTGTTTTTT
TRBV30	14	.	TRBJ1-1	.	CAWKLPGQNTEAFF	TGTGCCTGGAAACTACCCGGACAAAACACTGAAGCTTTCTTT
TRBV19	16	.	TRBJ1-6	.	CASTSRDIPYNSPLHF	TGTGCCAGTACCTCCAGGGACATCCCCTATAATTCACCCCTCCACTTT
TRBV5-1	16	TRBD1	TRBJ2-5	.	CASSWGSRGHMGTQYF	TGCGCCAGCAGCTGGGGTAGCAGGGGGCATATGGGGACCCAGTACTTC
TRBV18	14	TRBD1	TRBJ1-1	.	CASSNRDRGFGAFF	TGTGCCAGCTCGAACCGGGACAGGGGGTTCGGAGCTTTCTTT
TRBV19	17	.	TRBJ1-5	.	CASSIPSWGGLDQPQHF	TGTGCCAGTAGTATACCCTCCTGGGGGGGGCTGGATCAGCCCCAGCATTTT
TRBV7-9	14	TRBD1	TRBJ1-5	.	CASTLGQGHQPQHF	TGTGCCAGCACCTTGGGACAGGGCCATCAGCCCCAGCATTTT
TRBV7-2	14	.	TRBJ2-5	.	CASSLVYSQETQYF	TGTGCCAGCAGCTTAGTATACAGCCAAGAGACCCAGTACTTC
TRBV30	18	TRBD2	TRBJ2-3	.	CAWSVGLTSGGNTDTQYF	TGTGCCTGGAGTGTGGGATTGACTAGCGGGGGTAACACAGATACGCAGTATTTT